This T cell receptor (beta chain) was observed in a study of T cell responses to AZD1222 COVID-19 vaccine. Here immunoSEQ multiplex PCR was the method, and the copy in TCRdb shows in-frame clones only, minus some. Among over 85,000 clones, about 92% were seen once, and the ten largest hold about 13%. The CDR3 runs 15 residues. Per germline, CDR1 LGHNA and CDR2 YSLEER. The V end lost 0 bases, the J end lost 3 bases, and 12 bases lay between the germline ends. This sample comprised peripheral blood, obtained on day 0 of AZD1222 vaccination. The clonotype was recovered from an adult in good health. V and J are TRBV4-3 and TRBJ2-7; perhaps TRBD1 as D (5 bases). CDR3 bases: TGCGCCAGCAGCCAAGATGTCCAGGGTCGCTACGAGCAGTACTTC. This codes for CASSQDVQGRYEQYF.